What follows describes a single T cell receptor (beta chain). What it recognizes is unknown. The selected patients with pancreatic ductal adenocarcinoma had surgery but no neoadjuvant therapy. These data are taken from a study of T cells in pancreatic ductal adenocarcinoma. Study-wide points: Results skew toward the minority of patients with early-stage disease.

CDR1 is LGHNA, CDR2 YNFKEQ, per germline. CDR3 length equals 15 residues. Trimming pared 9 bases from V and 9 bases from J, leaving 23 bases between. Sequencing used immunoSEQ multiplex PCR; TCRdb keeps in-frame clones, though not all of them. The profile shows around 9,000 clones, about 64% of them singletons. This sequence joins TRBV4-2 and TRBJ1-4, with a possible D match to TRBD1 (5 bases). Sequenced sample: pancreatic tumor tissue. The origin of this receptor is a human donor with pancreatic ductal adenocarcinoma. CDR3 nucleotide sequence: TGTGCCAGGGACGGACTGTCCGGGGGTGAAAAAAAACTGTTTTTT. Translated, it gives CARDGLSGGEKKLFF.